The 8 T cell receptor beta chains given below trace back to one sample, sequenced in a study of tissue T cells after allogeneic stem cell transplantation. Clones were read by immunoSEQ multiplex PCR, and TCRdb kept only the in-frame ones, dropping some. Of almost 8,500 clones listed, nearly 45% were seen once; the top ten hold about 2.2%. Time point denoted: mouse harvest day 7 after allogeneic transplant. The graft held 10^6 splenic CD5+ T cells and 10^7 T-cell-depleted bone marrow cells. Sequences were obtained from skin. These receptors all come from a female BALB/c mouse given C57BL/6 T cells with graft-versus-host disease after an allogeneic hematopoietic cell transplant.

With regard to this clone: Mouse gene names and germline throughout. Sequencing ends 1 residue short of the CDR3 end; the germline J gene provides the rest. The chain is built from TRBV12-2 and TRBJ2-7; unclear D gene. The V end lost 0 bases, the J end lost 1 base, and 6 bases lay between the germline ends. Germline V lookup: CDR1 SGHLS, CDR2 HYDKME. CDR3 length: 13 amino acids. Partial CDR3 DNA: TGTGCCAGCTCTCTCGACCAATCCTATGAACAGTAC. It yields the protein CASSLDQSYEQY. The complete CDR3 reads CASSLDQSYEQYF.

This clone came up a few times. Gene labels here are mouse ones. The read ends 1 residue shy of where the CDR3 ends; the end is completed using the germline J gene. This chain connects TRBV16 to TRBJ2-7; 9 nucleotides align to TRBD2. The V segment lost 5 bases and the J segment 0 bases; nucleotides outside the gene matches: 2. This CDR3 is 14 amino acids long. Germline V lookup: CDR1 SGHSA, CDR2 FRNQAP. CDR3 bases read: TGTGCAAGCAGCCTGACTGGGGGCTCCTATGAACAGTAC. The encoded protein is CASSLTGGSYEQY. Given in full, the CDR3 is CASSLTGGSYEQYF.

A word on this clone: The genes are named according to mouse. The read finishes 1 residue shy of the CDR3 end, and the germline J gene is used to complete it. The rearrangement uses TRBV26 and TRBJ2-7, with TRBD2 identical over 11 bases. The CDR3 sequence is 14 residues long. V shed 2 bases and J 7 bases; nucleotides not matched to a gene: 4. Germline CDR1 reads KGHPV; CDR2 reads FQNQEV (reference sequence). The DNA read from the CDR3 is TGTGCCAGCAGTCTGACTGGGGGGGCGCGCGAACAGTAC. Translated, it gives CASSLTGGAREQY. The full CDR3 reads CASSLTGGAREQYF.

Remarks on this clone: Gene names and germline match the mouse. The read terminates 1 residue before the CDR3 end, so the remaining end is supplied by the germline J gene. The chain joins TRBV23 to TRBJ2-2; the D call of TRBD2 is as the table states it, not checked on the DNA. Germline V gives CDR1 KGHTA, CDR2 FQNQQP. This CDR3 has 16 amino acids. The covered CDR3 bases are TGCTCCAGCAGCGACTGGGGGGGCTCAAACACCGGGCAGCTCTAC. Protein product: CSSSDWGGSNTGQLY. In full, the CDR3 is CSSSDWGGSNTGQLYF.

The sample holds a few counts of this clone. Gene names and germline refer to mouse. The CDR3 extends 1 residue past the end of the read, so its final part is completed from the germline J gene. The chain combines TRBV26 with TRBJ1-1, with D unresolved. The CDR3 extends over 13 amino acids. V lost 5 bases to trimming and J lost 0 bases, with 7 bases between them. CDR1 and CDR2 from the germline V gene are KGHPV and FQNQEV (reference sequence). The sequenced part of the CDR3 DNA is TGTGCCAGCAGTTGGGCAGCAAACACAGAAGTCTTC. It specifies CASSWAANTEVF. The entire CDR3 protein is CASSWAANTEVFF.

Turning to this clone: Gene labels here are mouse ones. The read gets to within 1 residue of the CDR3 end, and the germline J gene fills in the rest. The chain joins TRBV4 to TRBJ2-4, with 12 bases matching TRBD2. The trim removed 5 bases at V and 5 bases at J, leaving 2 bases unmatched. CDR3 size: 14 residues. Germline V gives CDR1 LGHDT, CDR2 YNNKQL (reference sequence). CDR3 bases read: TGTGCCAGCAGCAGGGACTGGGGGGTAAACACCTTGTAC. Translated, it gives CASSRDWGVNTLY. The entire CDR3 is CASSRDWGVNTLYF.

A remark on this clone: Gene names and germline refer to mouse. The CDR3 end is not reached by the read, which stops 1 residue before it; the germline J gene fills it in. This rearrangement joins TRBV14 to TRBJ2-5; D uncertain. Germline V gene lookup returns CDR1 SGHDT and CDR2 FRDEAV. V lost 5 bases and J 2 bases, leaving 9 bases between the germline ends. The CDR3 extends over 13 amino acids. The CDR3 bases that were read are TGTGCCAGCAGCACCCGACGCCAAGACACCCAGTAC. Amino acid sequence: CASSTRRQDTQY. The whole CDR3 region reads CASSTRRQDTQYF.

Note on this clone: Gene names denote mouse genes. The CDR3 end falls 1 residue outside the read, so it is completed with the germline J gene. This chain uses TRBV20 with TRBJ2-4, with unresolved D. The CDR3 has 15 residues. Germline values: CDR1 GFQATS, CDR2 STVNSAI. V dropped 0 bases and J dropped 0 bases, with 10 bases sitting between them. The CDR3 protein is CGARDPGMSQNTLYF. The CDR3 DNA, read in part, is TGTGGTGCTAGGGATCCGGGGATGAGTCAAAACACCTTGTAC.